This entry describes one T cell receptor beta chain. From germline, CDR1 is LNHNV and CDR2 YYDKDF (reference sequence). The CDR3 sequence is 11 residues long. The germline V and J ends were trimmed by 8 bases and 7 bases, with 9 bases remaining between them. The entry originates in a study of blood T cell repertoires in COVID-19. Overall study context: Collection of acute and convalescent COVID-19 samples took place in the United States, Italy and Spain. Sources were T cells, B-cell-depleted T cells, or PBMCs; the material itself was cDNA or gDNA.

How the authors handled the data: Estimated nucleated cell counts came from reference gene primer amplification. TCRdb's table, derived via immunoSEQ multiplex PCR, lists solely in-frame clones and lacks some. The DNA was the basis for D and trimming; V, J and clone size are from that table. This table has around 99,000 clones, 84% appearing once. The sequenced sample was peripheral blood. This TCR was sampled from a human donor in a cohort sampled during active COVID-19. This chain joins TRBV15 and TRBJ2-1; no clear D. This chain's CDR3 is CATAKVNEQFF. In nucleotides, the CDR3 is TGTGCCACCGCTAAAGTTAATGAGCAGTTCTTC.